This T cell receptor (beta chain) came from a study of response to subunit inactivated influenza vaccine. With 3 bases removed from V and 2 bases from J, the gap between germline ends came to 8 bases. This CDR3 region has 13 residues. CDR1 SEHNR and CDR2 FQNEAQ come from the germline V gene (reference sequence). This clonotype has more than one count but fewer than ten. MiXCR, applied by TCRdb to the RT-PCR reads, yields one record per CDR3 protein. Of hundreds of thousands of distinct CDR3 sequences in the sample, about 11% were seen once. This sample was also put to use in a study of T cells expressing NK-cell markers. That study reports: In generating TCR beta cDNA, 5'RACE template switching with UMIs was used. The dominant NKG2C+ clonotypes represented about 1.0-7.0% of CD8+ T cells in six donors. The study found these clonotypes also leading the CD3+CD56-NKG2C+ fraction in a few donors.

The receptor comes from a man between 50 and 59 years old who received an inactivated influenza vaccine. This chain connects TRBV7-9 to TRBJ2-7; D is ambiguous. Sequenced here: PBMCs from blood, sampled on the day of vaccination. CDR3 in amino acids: CASSFEVAYEQYF. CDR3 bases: TGTGCCAGCAGCTTCGAGGTTGCCTACGAGCAGTACTTC.